This T cell receptor beta chain was observed in a study of CD8 T cells in Susac syndrome. Random hexamers served to reverse transcribe roughly 0.45 to 1 ug RNA. Amplification of TCR beta CDR3 was carried out by immunoSEQ multiplex PCR, which covered 54 Vbeta and 13 Jbeta segments. TCRdb used MiXCR to reprocess the immunoSEQ multiplex PCR reads, holding one entry per CDR3 protein. This table holds some 160,000 distinct CDR3 sequences, about 90% found once. Healthy donors matched for age and sex were used as controls. Negative isolation was used for CD8+ and CD4+ T cells, and FACS enrichment was applied to TEMRA cells. The CDR3 length is 16 residues. Germline CDR1 and CDR2: MNHEY and SVGAGI. The V gene lost 3 bases and the J gene lost 2 bases, with 16 bases spanning the gap.

The chain combines TRBV6-5 with TRBJ2-5; D tentatively fits TRBD1 or TRBD2 (5 bases each). Material for sequencing was CD4+ T cells from PBMCs. This sequence originates from a human donor in good health. CDR3 loop: CASSYYRDGGQETQYF. For the CDR3, the DNA is TGTGCCAGCAGTTATTACCGGGACGGCGGGCAAGAGACCCAGTACTTC.